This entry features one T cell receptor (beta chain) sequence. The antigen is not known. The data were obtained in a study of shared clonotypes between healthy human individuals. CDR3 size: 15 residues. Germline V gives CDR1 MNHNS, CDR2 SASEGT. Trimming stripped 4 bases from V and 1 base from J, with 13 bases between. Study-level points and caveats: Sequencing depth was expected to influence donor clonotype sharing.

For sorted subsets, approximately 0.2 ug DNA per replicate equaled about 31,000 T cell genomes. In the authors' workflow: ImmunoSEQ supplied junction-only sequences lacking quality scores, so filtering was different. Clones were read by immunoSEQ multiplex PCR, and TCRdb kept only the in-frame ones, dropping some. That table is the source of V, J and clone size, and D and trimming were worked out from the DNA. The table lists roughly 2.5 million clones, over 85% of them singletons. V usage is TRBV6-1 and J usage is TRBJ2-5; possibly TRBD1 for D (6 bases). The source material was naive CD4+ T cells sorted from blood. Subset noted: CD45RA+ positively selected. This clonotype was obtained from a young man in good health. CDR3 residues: CASSGIQGFQETQYF. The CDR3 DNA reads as TGTGCCAGCAGTGGAATCCAGGGGTTCCAAGAGACCCAGTACTTC.